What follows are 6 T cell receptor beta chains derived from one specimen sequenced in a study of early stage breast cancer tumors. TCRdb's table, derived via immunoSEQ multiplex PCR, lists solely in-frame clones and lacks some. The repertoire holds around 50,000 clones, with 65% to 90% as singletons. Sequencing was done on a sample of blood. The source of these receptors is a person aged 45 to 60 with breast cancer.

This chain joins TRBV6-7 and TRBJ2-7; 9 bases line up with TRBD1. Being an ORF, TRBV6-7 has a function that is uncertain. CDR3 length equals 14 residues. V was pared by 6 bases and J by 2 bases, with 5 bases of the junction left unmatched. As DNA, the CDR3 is TGTGCCAGCAGCCACGGGACAGGGACCTACGAGCAGTACTTC. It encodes CASSHGTGTYEQYF.

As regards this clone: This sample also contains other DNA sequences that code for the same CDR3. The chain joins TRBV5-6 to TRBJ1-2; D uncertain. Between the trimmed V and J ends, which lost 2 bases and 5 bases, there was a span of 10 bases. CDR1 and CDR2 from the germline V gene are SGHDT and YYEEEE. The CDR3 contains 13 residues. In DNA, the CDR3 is TGTGCCAGCAGCTTAGGTGCCGGGTATGGCTACACCTTC. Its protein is CASSLGAGYGYTF.

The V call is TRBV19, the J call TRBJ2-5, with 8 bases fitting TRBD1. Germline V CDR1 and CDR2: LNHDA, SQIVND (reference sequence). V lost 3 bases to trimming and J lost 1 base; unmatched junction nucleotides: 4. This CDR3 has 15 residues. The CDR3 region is CASSIQGASQETQYF. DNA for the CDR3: TGTGCCAGTAGTATTCAGGGGGCCTCCCAAGAGACCCAGTACTTC.

CDR3 sequence (DNA): TGTGCCAGCAGTTACTCCAGGGCCTACGAGCAGTACTTC. Encoded protein: CASSYSRAYEQYF. V gene TRBV6-5 combines with J gene TRBJ2-7, with a tentative D call TRBD1 (5 bases). The CDR3 length is 13 residues. The V end lost 0 bases, the J end lost 2 bases, and 5 bases lay between the germline ends. Germline lookup yields CDR1 MNHEY and CDR2 SVGAGI.

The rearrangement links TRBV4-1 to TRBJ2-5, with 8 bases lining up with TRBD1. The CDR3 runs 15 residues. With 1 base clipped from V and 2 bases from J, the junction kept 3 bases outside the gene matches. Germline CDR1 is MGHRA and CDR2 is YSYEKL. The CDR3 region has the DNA TGCGCCAGCAGCCAAGGAAACAGGGGGCAAGAGACCCAGTACTTC. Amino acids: CASSQGNRGQETQYF.

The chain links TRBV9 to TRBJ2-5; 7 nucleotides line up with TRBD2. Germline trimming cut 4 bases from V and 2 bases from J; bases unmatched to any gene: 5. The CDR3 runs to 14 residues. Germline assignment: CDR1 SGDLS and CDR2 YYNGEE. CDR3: CASSPWGGQETQYF. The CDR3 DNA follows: TGTGCCAGCAGCCCTTGGGGGGGGCAAGAGACCCAGTACTTC.